Below, one TCR beta chain is given with its context. A far larger clone is one nucleotide away, so this likely arose from a read error. This sample was taken from a study of low-dose radiotherapy and immunotherapy resistance in tumors. About the research overall: Cohort 2 patients were irradiated with 1 Gy every two weeks, reaching 13 Gy over 26 weeks. One day before radiation and immunotherapy, intravenous cyclophosphamide 200 mg/m2 was administered, with this repeated every two weeks.

Time point reported: before trial treatment. The treatment that donors received included nivolumab, ipilimumab, aspirin, low-dose cyclophosphamide and low-dose radiotherapy. Eligible patients had advanced solid tumors lacking tumor-infiltrating lymphocytes. Primers used for first-strand cDNA, a TRAV- and TRBV-specific set, covered both alpha and beta chains. The authors ran around 19 PCR cycles to amplify TCRs with a constant-region primer and V-primer adapter. TCRdb reprocessed the reads via MiXCR and lists one record per CDR3 protein. The repertoire has tens of thousands of distinct CDR3 sequences, around 31% of them found once; the top ten carry 8.5% to 14%. CDR3 length: 16 amino acids. Between the trimmed V and J ends, which lost 5 bases and 7 bases, there was a span of 24 bases. CDR1 and CDR2 (germline): MDHEN, SYDVKM.

The material was PBMCs, obtained before treatment. This chain uses TRBV28 with TRBJ2-7; TRBD2 is a possible D gene (6 bases). The TCR originated in a female donor with ovarian cancer. The DNA for the CDR3 is TGTGCCAGCAGTCCTTTTAGCGCAGCGGGCTGGGATGAGCAGTACTTC. Residues: CASSPFSAAGWDEQYF.